This record looks at one T cell receptor beta chain sequence and its context. This clonotype has more than one count but fewer than ten. Its antigen is unknown. No much larger clonotype is one base removed from it; base qualities were not supplied. A patient counted as having stable Graves' hyperthyroidism if no progression to ophthalmopathy occurred over 18 months of follow-up. Hyperthyroidism patients were aged 18 to 65 years and newly diagnosed, with disease duration of less than 2 months. Patients with uncontrolled infections, other autoimmune diseases, pregnancy or lactation were excluded. Diagnoses relied on clinical symptoms, serum thyroxine and TRAb, thyroid ultrasound and orbital computed tomography. PBMCs were separated from around 9.1 ml of fresh peripheral blood using Ficoll-Paque density gradient centrifugation. Total RNA was extracted with Trizol reagent, and quality was checked on an Agilent 2100 Bioanalyzer.

This specimen comes from a study of T cells in Graves' hyperthyroidism and ophthalmopathy (dated by TCRdb to about 2019). A note on the overall study: Peripheral blood samples were taken at initial diagnosis, before any treatment was given. The paper describes TCR Vbeta CDR3 sequencing of 140 or so peripheral blood samples, made up of roughly 40 ophthalmopathy patients, approximately 73 hyperthyroidism patients and 17 progressor patients. For training and testing, the 80 to 100 patients in the discovery cohort were randomly divided in a 7:3 ratio. Prospective prediction of ophthalmopathy was tested in an independent validation cohort consisting of about 19 hyperthyroidism patients and around 17 patients who later progressed to ophthalmopathy. TCR V-J signatures able to tell the groups apart were searched for in a discovery cohort of approximately 95 patients, of whom 43 had Graves' ophthalmopathy and about 60 had stable Graves' hyperthyroidism. In addition, the study compared T-cell repertoires in thyroid tissue and in blood from roughly 6 Graves' hyperthyroidism patients. After sampling, hyperthyroidism patients received methimazole starting at 30 mg daily, and ophthalmopathy patients received high-dose intravenous methylprednisolone.

CDR3 length: 14 amino acids, cysteine to phenylalanine. Only the CDR3 DNA is retained, 42 bases long and in frame from the first base. CDR1 and CDR2 are drawn from the germline V gene: SGHAT, FQNNGV. Relative to germline, V is missing 5 bases and J is missing 7 bases, with 3 bases of the junction outside any gene match. On the study overall, not on this receptor specifically: In validation, the model predicted progression to ophthalmopathy with around 71% sensitivity and roughly 72% specificity, a median of around 6.6 months before onset. In cross-validation, a model built on a 13 V-J signature told ophthalmopathy apart from stable hyperthyroidism with roughly 87% sensitivity and about 81% specificity, and in testing the same model reached 80%/75%. Most expanded thyroid clonotypes (frequency above 0.001) were also detected in blood, suggesting blood repertoires may reflect thyroid immune responses. Sample size was not statistically predetermined, and blinding of investigators to group allocation was not performed.

TCR beta CDR3 regions were amplified from RNA transcripts. The first round of RT-PCR for the TCR CDR3 was performed with the HTBI primer set and the Qiagen OneStep RT-PCR kit. Libraries were constructed in a second round of multiplex PCR, after which size selection and purification were carried out. Libraries were sequenced paired-end with 100 bp reads on an Illumina HiSeq2000. Per the source publication's procedure: SOAPnuke was used to process the raw data, with reads discarded if the reads contained adapters or uncalled bases, had a mean Phred below 15, or lacked an exact constant-primer or identifier match. COPE v1.2.5 was used to merge the high-quality paired reads, and each unique nucleotide sequence was defined as a clonotype. Clonotypes were aligned to IMGT TRBV, TRBD and TRBJ reference segments using MiTCR v1.1. The analysis included only V-J combinations with a frequency above 0.0001, which together covered 99% to 99.2% of the repertoires. The TCS score was defined as the ratio of F50 (clonal expansion) to E x V (chaos), calculated using BLOSUM62-based TCRdist between CDR3 peptides within each V-J. Welch's t-statistics and random forest reduced around 550 V-J features to some 14, which were used in a naive Bayes classifier (R e1071). TCRdb reprocessing: public reads trimmed at Q25 with fastp, clones called with MiXCR, in-frame beta chains kept. Under each unique CDR3 protein, matching rows form one entry showing the most common genes and DNA. These V and J calls are TCRdb output, not the study's own analysis. For this sample the table gives 350,000 to 400,000 distinct CDR3 sequences, of which 15% were detected only once. The ten largest clones capture 30% to 35% of the sample.

The sequence was collected from a woman younger than 45 with Graves' hyperthyroidism. Sequencing input: blood. Recombination joined TRBV11-2 with TRBJ1-6, with 9 bases matching TRBD1. The nucleotide sequence is TGTGCCAGCAGCCCGGACAGGGGAAATTCACCCCTCCACTTT. This yields the protein CASSPDRGNSPLHF.